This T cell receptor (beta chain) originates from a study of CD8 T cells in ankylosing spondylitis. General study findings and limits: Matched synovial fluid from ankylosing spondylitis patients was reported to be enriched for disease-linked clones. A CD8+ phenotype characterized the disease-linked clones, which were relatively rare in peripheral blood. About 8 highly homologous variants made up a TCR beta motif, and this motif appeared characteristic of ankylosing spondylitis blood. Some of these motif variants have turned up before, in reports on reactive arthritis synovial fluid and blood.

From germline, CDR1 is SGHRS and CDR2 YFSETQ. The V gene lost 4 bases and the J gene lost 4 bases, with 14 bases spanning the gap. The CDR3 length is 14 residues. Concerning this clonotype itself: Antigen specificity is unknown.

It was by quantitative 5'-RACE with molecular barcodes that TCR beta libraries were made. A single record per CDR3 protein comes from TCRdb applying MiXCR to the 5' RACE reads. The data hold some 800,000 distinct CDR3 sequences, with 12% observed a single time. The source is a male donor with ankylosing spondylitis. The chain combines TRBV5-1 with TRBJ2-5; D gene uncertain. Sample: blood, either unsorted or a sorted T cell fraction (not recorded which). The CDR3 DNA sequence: TGCGCCAGCAGCCCCTTGATGAGCTCAGAGACCCAGTACTTC. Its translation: CASSPLMSSETQYF.